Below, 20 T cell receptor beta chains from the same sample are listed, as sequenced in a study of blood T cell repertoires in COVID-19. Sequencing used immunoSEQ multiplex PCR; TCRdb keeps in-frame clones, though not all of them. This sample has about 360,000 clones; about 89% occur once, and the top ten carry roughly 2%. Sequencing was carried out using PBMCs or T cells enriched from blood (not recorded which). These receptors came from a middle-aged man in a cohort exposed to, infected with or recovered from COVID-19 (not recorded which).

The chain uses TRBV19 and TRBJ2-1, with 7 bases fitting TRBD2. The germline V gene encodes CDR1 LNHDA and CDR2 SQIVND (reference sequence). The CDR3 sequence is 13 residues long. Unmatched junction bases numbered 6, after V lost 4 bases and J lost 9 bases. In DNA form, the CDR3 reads TGTGCCAGTAGTAAAGGGACTATTGGTGAGCAGTTCTTC. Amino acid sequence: CASSKGTIGEQFF.

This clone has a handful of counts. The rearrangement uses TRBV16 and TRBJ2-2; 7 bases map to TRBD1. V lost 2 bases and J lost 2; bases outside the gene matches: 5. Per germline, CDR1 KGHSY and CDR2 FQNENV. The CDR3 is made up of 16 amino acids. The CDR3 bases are TGTGCCAGCAGCCAAGTGGACAGGAGAAACACCGGGGAGCTGTTTTTT. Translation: CASSQVDRRNTGELFF.

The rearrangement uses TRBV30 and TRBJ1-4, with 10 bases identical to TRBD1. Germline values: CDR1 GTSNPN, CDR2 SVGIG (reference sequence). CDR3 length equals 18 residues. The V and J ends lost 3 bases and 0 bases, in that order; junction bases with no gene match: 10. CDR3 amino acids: CAWRSGQGEYATNEKLFF. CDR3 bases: TGTGCCTGGAGGTCCGGACAGGGGGAATATGCAACTAATGAAAAACTGTTTTTT.

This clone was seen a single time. The CDR3 is CASSSVQGYGYTF. The CDR3 nucleotides read TGTGCCAGCAGCTCTGTACAGGGATATGGCTACACCTTC. J is TRBJ1-2 and V is TRBV7-9; possible D gene TRBD1, 6 bases. The CDR3 covers 13 residues. Germline values: CDR1 SEHNR, CDR2 FQNEAQ (reference sequence). Trimming pared 4 bases from V and 5 bases from J, leaving 11 bases between.

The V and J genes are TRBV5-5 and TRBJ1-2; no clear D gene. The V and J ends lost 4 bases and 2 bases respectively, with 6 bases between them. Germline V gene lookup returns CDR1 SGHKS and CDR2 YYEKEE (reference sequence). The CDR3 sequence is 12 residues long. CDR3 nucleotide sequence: TGTGCCAGCAGCCTTGAGAACTATGGCTACACCTTC. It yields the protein CASSLENYGYTF.

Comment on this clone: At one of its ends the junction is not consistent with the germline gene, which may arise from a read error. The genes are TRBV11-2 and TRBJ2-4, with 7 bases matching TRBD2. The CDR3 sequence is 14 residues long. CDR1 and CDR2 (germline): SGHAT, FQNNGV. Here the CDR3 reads CASRLASGTNIQYF. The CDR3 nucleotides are TGTGCCAGCAGGTTAGCAAGCGGGACAAACATTCAGTACTTC. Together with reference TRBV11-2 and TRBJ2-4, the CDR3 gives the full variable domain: EAGVAQSPRYKIIEKRQSVAFWCNPISGHATLYWYQQILGQGPKLLIQFQNNGVVDDSQLPKDRFSAERLKGVDSTLKIQPAKLEDSAVYLCASRLASGTNIQYFGAGTRLSVL.

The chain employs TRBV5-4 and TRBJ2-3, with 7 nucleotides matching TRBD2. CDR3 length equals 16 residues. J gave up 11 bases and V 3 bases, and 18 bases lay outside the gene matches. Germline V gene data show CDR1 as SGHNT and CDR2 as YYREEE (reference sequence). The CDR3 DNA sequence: TGTGCCAGCAGCTCCCAGGGTAGTGTAGCCGGCGGGGGGCAGTATTTT. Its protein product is CASSSQGSVAGGGQYF.

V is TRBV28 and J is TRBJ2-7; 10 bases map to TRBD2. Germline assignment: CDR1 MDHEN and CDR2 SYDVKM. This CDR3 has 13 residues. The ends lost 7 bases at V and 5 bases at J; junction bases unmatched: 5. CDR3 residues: CASTSGRAHEQYF. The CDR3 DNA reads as TGTGCCAGCACGAGCGGGAGGGCCCACGAGCAGTACTTC.

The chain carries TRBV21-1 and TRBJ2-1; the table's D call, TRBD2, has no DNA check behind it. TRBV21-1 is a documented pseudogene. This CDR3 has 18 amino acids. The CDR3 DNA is TGTGCCAGCAGCAATAACGGGACTAGCGGGAAACCCTACACTGAGCAGTTCTTC. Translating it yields CASSNNGTSGKPYTEQFF.

CDR3 amino acids: CASRHTTGGPYNEQFF. Written as DNA, the CDR3 is TGCGCCAGCAGGCACACCACAGGGGGCCCCTACAATGAGCAGTTCTTC. The V gene is TRBV4-1, the J gene TRBJ2-1, with 9 bases aligning to TRBD1. CDR3 length equals 16 residues. The ends lost 6 bases at V and 2 bases at J; junction bases unmatched: 8. Per germline, CDR1 MGHRA and CDR2 YSYEKL.

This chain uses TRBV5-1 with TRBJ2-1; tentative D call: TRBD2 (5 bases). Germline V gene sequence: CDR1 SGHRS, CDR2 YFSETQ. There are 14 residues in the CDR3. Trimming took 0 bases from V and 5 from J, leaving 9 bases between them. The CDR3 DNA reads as TGCGCCAGCAGCTTGGATAGCGCCAACAATGAGCAGTTCTTC. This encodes CASSLDSANNEQFF.

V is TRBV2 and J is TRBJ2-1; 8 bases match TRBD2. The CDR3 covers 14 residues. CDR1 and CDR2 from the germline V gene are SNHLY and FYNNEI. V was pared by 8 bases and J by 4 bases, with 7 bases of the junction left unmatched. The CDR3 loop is CASGLAGPYNEQFF. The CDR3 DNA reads TGTGCCAGCGGCTTAGCGGGACCTTACAATGAGCAGTTCTTC.

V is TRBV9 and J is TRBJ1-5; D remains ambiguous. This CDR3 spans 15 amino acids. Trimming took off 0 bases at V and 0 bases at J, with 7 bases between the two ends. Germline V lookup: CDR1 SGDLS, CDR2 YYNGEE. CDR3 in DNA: TGTGCCAGCAGCGTAGGGGGAGATAGCAATCAGCCCCAGCATTTT. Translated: CASSVGGDSNQPQHF.

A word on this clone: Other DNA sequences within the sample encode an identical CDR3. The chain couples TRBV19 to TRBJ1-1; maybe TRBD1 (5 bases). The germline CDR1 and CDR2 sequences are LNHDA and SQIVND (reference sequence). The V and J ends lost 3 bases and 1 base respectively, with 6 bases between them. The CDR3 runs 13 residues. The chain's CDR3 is CASSIDRNTEAFF. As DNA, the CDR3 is TGTGCCAGTAGTATTGACAGGAACACTGAAGCTTTCTTT.

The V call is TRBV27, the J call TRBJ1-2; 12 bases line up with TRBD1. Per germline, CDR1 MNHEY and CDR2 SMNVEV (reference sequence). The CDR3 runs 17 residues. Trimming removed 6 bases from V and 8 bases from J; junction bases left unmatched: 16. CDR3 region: CASSSQIPGQGANGYTF. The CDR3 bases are TGTGCCAGCAGCTCCCAGATCCCGGGACAGGGGGCAAACGGCTACACCTTC.

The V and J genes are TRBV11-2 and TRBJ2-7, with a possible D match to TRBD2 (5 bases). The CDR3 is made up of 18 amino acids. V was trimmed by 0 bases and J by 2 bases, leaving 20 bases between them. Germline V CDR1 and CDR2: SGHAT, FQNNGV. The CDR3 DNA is TGTGCCAGCAGCTTAGATCTTGGTATTAGCGTCGTACCCTACGAGCAGTACTTC. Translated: CASSLDLGISVVPYEQYF.

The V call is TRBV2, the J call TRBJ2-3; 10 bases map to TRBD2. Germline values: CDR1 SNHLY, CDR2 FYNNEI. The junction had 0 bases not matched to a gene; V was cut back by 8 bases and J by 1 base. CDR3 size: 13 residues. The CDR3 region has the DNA TGTGCCAGCGGGACTAGCGGCACAGATACGCAGTATTTT. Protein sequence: CASGTSGTDTQYF.

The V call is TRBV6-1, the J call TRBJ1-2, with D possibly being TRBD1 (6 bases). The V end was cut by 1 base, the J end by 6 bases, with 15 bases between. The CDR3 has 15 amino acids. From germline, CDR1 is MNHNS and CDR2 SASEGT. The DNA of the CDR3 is TGTGCCAGCAGTGAAGGAGGACAGATAAGCCATGGCTACACCTTC. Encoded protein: CASSEGGQISHGYTF.

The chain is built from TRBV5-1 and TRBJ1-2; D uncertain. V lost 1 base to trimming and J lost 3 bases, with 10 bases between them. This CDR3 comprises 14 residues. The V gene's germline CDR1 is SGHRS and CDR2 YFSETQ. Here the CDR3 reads CASSLIEGDYGYTF. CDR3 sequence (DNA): TGCGCCAGCAGCTTGATTGAGGGCGACTATGGCTACACCTTC.

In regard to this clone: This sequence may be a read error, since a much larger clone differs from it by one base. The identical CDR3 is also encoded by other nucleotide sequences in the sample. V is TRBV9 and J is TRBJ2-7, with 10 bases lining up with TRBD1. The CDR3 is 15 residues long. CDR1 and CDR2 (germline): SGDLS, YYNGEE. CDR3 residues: CASSHGQGVSYEQYF. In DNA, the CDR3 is TGTGCCAGCAGCCACGGACAGGGGGTCTCCTATGAGCAGTACTTC.